Listed here are 5 T cell receptor beta chains from one sample, sequenced in a study of OX40 agonist ivuxolimab in advanced cancers. The table came from immunoSEQ multiplex PCR; TCRdb's copy has only in-frame clones and leaves some out. In the table there are about 50,000 clones, about four fifths of which are singletons. The material was CD4+ or CD8+ T cells sorted from blood, obtained in a trial of the OX40 agonist ivuxolimab. The receptors here all came from an adult with an advanced solid tumor such as melanoma, head and neck, liver or kidney cancer.

The chain joins TRBV5-1 to TRBJ2-4; 7 positions agree with TRBD1. J gave up 2 bases and V 4 bases, and 6 bases lay outside the gene matches. CDR3 length: 15 amino acids. Germline values: CDR1 SGHRS, CDR2 YFSETQ. The CDR3 bases are TGCGCCAGCAGCATCCGACAGGGAACCAAAAACATTCAGTACTTC. Translated: CASSIRQGTKNIQYF.

V and J are TRBV28 and TRBJ1-3; D is undetermined. V dropped 7 bases and J dropped 1 base, with 11 bases sitting between them. The length of the CDR3 is 14 residues. Germline CDR1 and CDR2: MDHEN and SYDVKM. The CDR3 DNA reads TGTGCCAGCATCAAGACACTTTCTGGAAACACCATATATTTT. Protein: CASIKTLSGNTIYF.

The genes are TRBV30 and TRBJ2-2, with D possibly matching TRBD1 (5 bases). The CDR3 runs 13 residues. The germline V and J ends were trimmed by 4 bases and 5 bases, with 11 bases remaining between them. Germline CDR1 and CDR2: GTSNPN and SVGIG (reference sequence). CDR3 sequence reads: CAWTQTATGELFF. DNA for the CDR3: TGTGCCTGGACACAGACAGCTACCGGGGAGCTGTTTTTT.

The chain is built from TRBV6-6 and TRBJ2-7; TRBD1 matches at 7 bases. The germline gives CDR1 MNHNY, CDR2 SVGAGI (reference sequence). The CDR3 length is 14 residues. V was pared by 5 bases and J by 13 bases, with 17 bases of the junction left unmatched. The CDR3 protein is CASSPGGTDVSQYF. CDR3 DNA sequence: TGTGCCAGCAGTCCAGGTGGGACAGACGTTAGTCAATACTTC.

This chain uses TRBV6-5 with TRBJ2-7; 10 positions match TRBD2. The J segment lost 2 bases and the V segment lost 6 bases, leaving 7 bases of the junction unmatched. Germline loops: CDR1 MNHEY, CDR2 SVGAGI. This CDR3 is built from 15 residues. CDR3 nucleotides: TGTGCCAGCAGCCGCGGACTAGCGGCAGCCTACGAGCAGTACTTC. It yields the protein CASSRGLAAAYEQYF.